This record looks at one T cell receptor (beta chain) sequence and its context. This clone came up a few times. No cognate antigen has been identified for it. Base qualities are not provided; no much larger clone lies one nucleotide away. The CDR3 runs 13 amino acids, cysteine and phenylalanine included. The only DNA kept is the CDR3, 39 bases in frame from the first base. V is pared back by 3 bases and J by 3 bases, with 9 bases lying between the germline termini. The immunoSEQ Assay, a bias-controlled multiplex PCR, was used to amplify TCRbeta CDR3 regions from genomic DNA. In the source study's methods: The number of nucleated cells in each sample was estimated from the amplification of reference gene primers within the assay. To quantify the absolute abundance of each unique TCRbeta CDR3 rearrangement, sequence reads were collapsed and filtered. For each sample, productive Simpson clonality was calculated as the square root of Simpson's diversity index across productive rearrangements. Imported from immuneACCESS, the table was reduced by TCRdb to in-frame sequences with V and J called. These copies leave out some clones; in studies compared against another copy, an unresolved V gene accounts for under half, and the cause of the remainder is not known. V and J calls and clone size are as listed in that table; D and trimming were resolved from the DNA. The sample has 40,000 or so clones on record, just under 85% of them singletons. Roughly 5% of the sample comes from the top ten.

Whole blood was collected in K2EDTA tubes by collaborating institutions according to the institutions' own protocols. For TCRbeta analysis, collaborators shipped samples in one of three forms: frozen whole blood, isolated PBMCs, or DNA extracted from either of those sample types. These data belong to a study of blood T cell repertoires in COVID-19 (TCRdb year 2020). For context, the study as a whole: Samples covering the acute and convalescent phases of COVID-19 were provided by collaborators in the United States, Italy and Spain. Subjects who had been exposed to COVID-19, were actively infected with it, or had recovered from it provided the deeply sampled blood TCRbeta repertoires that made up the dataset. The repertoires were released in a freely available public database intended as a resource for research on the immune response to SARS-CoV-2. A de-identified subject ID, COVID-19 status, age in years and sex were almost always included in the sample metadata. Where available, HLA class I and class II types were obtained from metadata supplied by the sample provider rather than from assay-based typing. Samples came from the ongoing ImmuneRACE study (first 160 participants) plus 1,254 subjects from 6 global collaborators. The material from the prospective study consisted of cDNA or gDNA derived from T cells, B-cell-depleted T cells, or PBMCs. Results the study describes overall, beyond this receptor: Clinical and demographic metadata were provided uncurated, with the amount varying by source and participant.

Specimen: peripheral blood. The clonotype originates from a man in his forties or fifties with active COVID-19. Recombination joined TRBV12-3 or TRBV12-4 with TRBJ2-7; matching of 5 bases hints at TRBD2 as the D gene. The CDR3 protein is CASSLRGNYEQYF. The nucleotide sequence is TGTGCCAGCAGTTTGCGAGGGAACTACGAGCAGTACTTC.